These T cell receptor beta chains were read from a single sample in a study of blood T cell repertoires in COVID-19. Sequencing used immunoSEQ multiplex PCR; TCRdb keeps in-frame clones, though not all of them. The sample yields almost 200,000 clones, 85% seen once. The source material was peripheral blood. The receptor set was obtained from a man in his sixties with COVID-19, enrolled during active disease. Both conserved end residues are part of each CDR3. Each record gives: J gene, V gene, D gene, clone size, CDR3 DNA, CDR3 protein. The D gene is left open where the match is weak. Expanded clones are given a class, and other clones once, few, many or no size at all.

TRBJ2-2	TRBV15	NA	NA	TGTGCCACCAGCAGAGGGACAACAATTGCCAGAGGGGAGCTGTTTTTT	CATSRGTTIARGELFF
TRBJ1-2	TRBV28	TRBD1	NA	TGTGCCAGCACCATTGACAGGGGAGGTGGCTACACCTTC	CASTIDRGGGYTF
TRBJ2-1	TRBV6-5	NA	once	TGTGCCAGCAATAAGGGGCTCTACAATGAGCAGTTCTTC	CASNKGLYNEQFF
TRBJ2-7	TRBV24-1	NA	NA	TGTGCCACCAGTCTTACAGGACGCTCCTACGAGCAGTACTTC	CATSLTGRSYEQYF
TRBJ1-4	TRBV10-3	TRBD1	NA	TGTGCCACCTCAGGGGGCGCCGGGGAAAAACTGTTTTTT	CATSGGAGEKLFF
TRBJ2-3	TRBV27	NA	NA	TGTGCCAGCAGTCCTTCCTACACAGATACGCAGTATTTT	CASSPSYTDTQYF
TRBJ1-2	TRBV9	NA	NA	TGTGCCAGCAGTTTAGCCAACGGTGGCTACACCTTC	CASSLANGGYTF
TRBJ1-5	TRBV7-2	NA	NA	TGTGCCAGCAGCTTTTTACAAGGAGGTCAGCCCCAGCATTTT	CASSFLQGGQPQHF
TRBJ1-2	TRBV5-5	NA	NA	TGTGCCAGCAGCTTGTCAGCTGGGCCCCCTTATGGCTACACCTTC	CASSLSAGPPYGYTF
TRBJ2-2	TRBV25-1	NA	NA	TGTGCCAGCAGTGCTCGCTCCGACAGAGAAGCGAACACCGGGGAGCTGTTTTTT	CASSARSDREANTGELFF
TRBJ2-1	TRBV5-4	TRBD1	NA	TGTGCCAGCAGCTTGCCAGGGGGCTTCTACAATGAGCAGTTCTTC	CASSLPGGFYNEQFF
TRBJ1-1	TRBV19	NA	once	TGTGCCAGTAGTATAGAAGGAGGGACTGAAGCTTTCTTT	CASSIEGGTEAFF
TRBJ2-3	TRBV14	TRBD1	NA	TGTGCCAGCAGCCAGCGGGACAGGGGGCCCACAGATACGCAGTATTTT	CASSQRDRGPTDTQYF
TRBJ1-1	TRBV27	NA	NA	TGTGCCAGCAGTTTCCGTGGGAGAGGAACTGAAGCTTTCTTT	CASSFRGRGTEAFF
TRBJ1-2	TRBV10-3	TRBD1	once	TGTGCCATCAGTGTCGGGACAGTCGATGGCTACACCTTC	CAISVGTVDGYTF
TRBJ2-1	TRBV7-7	TRBD2	NA	TGTGCCAGCAGCCACCAAAGTACTAGCGGGAGGGCCGGTGAGCAGTTCTTC	CASSHQSTSGRAGEQFF
TRBJ2-2	TRBV18	TRBD1	NA	TGTGCCAGCTCACCCGACAGGGCAACGGCCGGGGAGCTGTTTTTT	CASSPDRATAGELFF
TRBJ2-7	TRBV6-5	NA	NA	TGTGCCAGCAGTTTTGACGGGTTCTACGAGCAGTACTTC	CASSFDGFYEQYF
TRBJ2-7	TRBV24-1	NA	NA	TGTGCCACCAGTGAGGCAGGGTCCTACGAGCAGTACTTC	CATSEAGSYEQYF
TRBJ2-6	TRBV28	NA	NA	TGTGCCAGCAGTTCCACAGGTGGGGCCAACGTCCTGACTTTC	CASSSTGGANVLTF
TRBJ2-1	TRBV7-9	TRBD2	NA	TGTGCCAGCAGCTTACGTGGCGGGAGGGCCCATGAGCAGTTCTTC	CASSLRGGRAHEQFF
TRBJ2-7	TRBV28	NA	NA	TGTGCCAGCAGAACCCACAGGGCCGAGCAGTACTTC	CASRTHRAEQYF
TRBJ2-2	TRBV4-2	TRBD2	NA	TGTGCCAGCAGCCAAGGCTATGTAGGGAGCGGCGGGAGAACGAACACCGGGGAGCTGTTTTTT	CASSQGYVGSGGRTNTGELFF
TRBJ1-4	TRBV3-1/TRBV3-2	NA	once	TGTGCCAGCAGCCAATTTGGGGTGTCCGGGAGTGAAAAACTGTTTTTT	CASSQFGVSGSEKLFF
TRBJ2-7	TRBV19	TRBD1	NA	TGTGCCAGTAGTAAGGGAGGACAGGGGGCCTACGAGCAGTACTTC	CASSKGGQGAYEQYF
TRBJ1-6	TRBV12-5	TRBD1	NA	TGTGCTAGTGGTTTGACTACCGGGACAGGGGTTACCCTCCACTTT	CASGLTTGTGVTLHF
TRBJ2-5	TRBV9	NA	NA	TGTGCCAGCAGCGTTCAGGGCGAGGAAGAGACCCAGTACTTC	CASSVQGEEETQYF
TRBJ1-1	TRBV19	TRBD1	NA	TGTGCCAGTACCAGGTCAGGGGGCCCTGGAGCTTTCTTT	CASTRSGGPGAFF
TRBJ2-1	TRBV30	TRBD2	NA	TGTGCCTGGAGTGTACAAGGACTAGCGGGGATCTCCTACAATGAGCAGTTCTTC	CAWSVQGLAGISYNEQFF
TRBJ1-1	TRBV27	TRBD1	NA	TGTGCCAGCAGAGGACAGGGGAACACTGAAGCTTTCTTT	CASRGQGNTEAFF
TRBJ2-1	TRBV10-3	TRBD2	NA	TGTGCCATCAGTGAGTCGGGGGCTAGCGGGAGATCCTACAATGAGCAGTTCTTC	CAISESGASGRSYNEQFF
TRBJ2-2	TRBV14	TRBD1	NA	TGTGCCAGCAGCCCACAGGGGGCATACGACACCGGGGAGCTGTTTTTT	CASSPQGAYDTGELFF
TRBJ2-7	TRBV9	NA	NA	TGTGCCAGCAGCAACACCGGGGGCTACGAGCAGTACTTC	CASSNTGGYEQYF
TRBJ1-2	TRBV6-5	NA	NA	TGTGCCAGCAGCCCGGACAGTTTCTATGGCTACACCTTC	CASSPDSFYGYTF
TRBJ1-3	TRBV9	NA	NA	TGTGCCAGCAGCGGTTATTCAGGATTATCTGGAAACACCATATATTTT	CASSGYSGLSGNTIYF
TRBJ2-2	TRBV9	TRBD1	NA	TGTGCCAGCAGCCGGACAGGGGCCGGGGAGCTGTTTTTT	CASSRTGAGELFF
TRBJ2-1	TRBV27	TRBD2	NA	TGTGCCAGCAGAGGCTACGGACTAGCGGACTCCTACAATGAGCAGTTCTTC	CASRGYGLADSYNEQFF
TRBJ1-5	TRBV2	TRBD1	NA	TGTGCCAGCAGGGAACAGGGGGTCGCGGATCAGCCCCAGCATTTT	CASREQGVADQPQHF
TRBJ1-1	TRBV30	TRBD1	NA	TGTGCCTGGAACCGACAGGGGCCGGGAGGAGCTTTCTTT	CAWNRQGPGGAFF
TRBJ1-1	TRBV12-3/TRBV12-4	NA	once	TGTGCCAGCAGAGACACACCGAACACTGAAGCTTTCTTT	CASRDTPNTEAFF
TRBJ1-4	TRBV9	NA	NA	TGTGCCAGCAGCGGAAACACAGGAACCGGTGAAAAACTGTTTTTT	CASSGNTGTGEKLFF
TRBJ1-5	TRBV6-5	TRBD1	once	TGTGCCAGCAGGACAGGGTTGAGTAGCAATCAGCCCCAGCATTTT	CASRTGLSSNQPQHF
TRBJ2-7	TRBV7-2	NA	NA	TGTGCCAGCAGCCGAAGACTAGTATACGAGCAGTACTTC	CASSRRLVYEQYF
TRBJ2-1	TRBV19	NA	NA	TGTGCCAGTAGTAAACGGGATGTCGCCGGGGAGCAGTTCTTC	CASSKRDVAGEQFF
TRBJ1-2	TRBV7-2	NA	few	TGTGCCAGCAGCTTAGCGGGCTCCCATCCTAACTATGGCTACACCTTC	CASSLAGSHPNYGYTF
TRBJ1-5	TRBV19	TRBD1	few	TGTGCCAGTAAGGGGACAGTTAGCAATCAGCCCCAGCATTTT	CASKGTVSNQPQHF
TRBJ1-5	TRBV28	NA	NA	TGTGCCAGCAGTTCTCCTGACATTCGCAATCAGCCCCAGCATTTT	CASSSPDIRNQPQHF
TRBJ1-6	TRBV19	NA	NA	TGTGCCAGTAATGGTGGACGGGAAAATTCACCCCTCCACTTT	CASNGGRENSPLHF
TRBJ1-2	TRBV28	NA	NA	TGTGCCAGCAGTGCTAGATATGGCTACACCTTC	CASSARYGYTF
TRBJ2-5	TRBV19	NA	NA	TGTGCCAGTAGTCCCACGAGGGAGACCCAGTACTTC	CASSPTRETQYF
TRBJ1-4	TRBV6-5	NA	NA	TGTGCCAGCAGACCGAACAGTGCAACTAATGAAAAACTGTTTTTT	CASRPNSATNEKLFF
TRBJ1-2	TRBV5-1	NA	NA	TGCGCCAGCAGCCCTACAGGGAACTATGGCTACACCTTC	CASSPTGNYGYTF
TRBJ1-5	TRBV6-5	NA	NA	TGTGCCAGCAGGGGGGAGGGAGATCAGCCCCAGCATTTT	CASRGEGDQPQHF
TRBJ1-4	TRBV2	TRBD1	once	TGTGCCAGCAGCCTCAGACAGGGCGGGAATGAAAAACTGTTTTTT	CASSLRQGGNEKLFF
TRBJ2-3	TRBV5-1	NA	NA	TGCGCCAGCAGCTTGGGGACTGATGCAGATACGCAGTATTTT	CASSLGTDADTQYF
TRBJ2-7	TRBV7-9	NA	NA	TGTGCCAGCAGCTTTTTGAGCTCCTACGAGCAGTACTTC	CASSFLSSYEQYF